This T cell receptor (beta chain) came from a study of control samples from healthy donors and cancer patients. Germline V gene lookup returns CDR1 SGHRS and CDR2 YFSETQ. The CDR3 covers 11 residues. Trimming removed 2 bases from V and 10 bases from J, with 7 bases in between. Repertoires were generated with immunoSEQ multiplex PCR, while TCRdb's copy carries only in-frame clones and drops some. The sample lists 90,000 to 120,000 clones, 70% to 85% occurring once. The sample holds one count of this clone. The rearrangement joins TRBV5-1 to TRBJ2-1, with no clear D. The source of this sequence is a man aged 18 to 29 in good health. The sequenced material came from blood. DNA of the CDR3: TGCGCCAGCAGCTTAGGTTGGGAGCAGTTCTTC. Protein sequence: CASSLGWEQFF.